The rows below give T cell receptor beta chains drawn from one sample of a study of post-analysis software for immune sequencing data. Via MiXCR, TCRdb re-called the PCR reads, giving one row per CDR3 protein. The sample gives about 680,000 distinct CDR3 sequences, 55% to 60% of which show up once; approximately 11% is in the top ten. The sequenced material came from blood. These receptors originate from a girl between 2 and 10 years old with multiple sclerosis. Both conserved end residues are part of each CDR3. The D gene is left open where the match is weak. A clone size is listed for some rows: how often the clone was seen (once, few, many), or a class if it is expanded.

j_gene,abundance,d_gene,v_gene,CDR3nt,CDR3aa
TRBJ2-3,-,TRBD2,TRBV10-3,TGTGCCTCCAACAGCGGGGGGGTCGCAGATACGCAGTATTTT,CASNSGGVADTQYF
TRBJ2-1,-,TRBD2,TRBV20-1,TGCAGTGCTCAGACTAGCGGGACTTACAATGAGCAGTTCTTC,CSAQTSGTYNEQFF
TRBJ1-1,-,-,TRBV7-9,TGTGCCGGATTCAACAGGACTGAAGCTTTCTTT,CAGFNRTEAFF
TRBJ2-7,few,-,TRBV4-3,TGCGCCAGCAGCCAGGCCTTAGGACGAACTTACGAGCAGTACTTC,CASSQALGRTYEQYF
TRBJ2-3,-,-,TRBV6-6,TGTGCCAGCAGTTATACGCCGGGACCCCAAAGGGCAGATACGCAGTATTTT,CASSYTPGPQRADTQYF
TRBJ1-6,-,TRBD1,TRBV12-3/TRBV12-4,TGTGCCTGCAGTTTAACAGGGGGAGATTCACCCCTCCACTTT,CACSLTGGDSPLHF
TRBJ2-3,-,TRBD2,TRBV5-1,TGCGCCAGCAGCTTGGCTAGCGGCGACGGCACAGATACGCAGTATTTT,CASSLASGDGTDTQYF
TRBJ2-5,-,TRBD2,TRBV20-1,TGCAGTGCTAGAGATCGGGGACTAGAGGCGCAAGAGACCCAGTACTTC,CSARDRGLEAQETQYF
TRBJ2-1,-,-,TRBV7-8,TGTGCCAGCAGCTTTCTAGGCGCGGGGGAGCAGTTCTTC,CASSFLGAGEQFF
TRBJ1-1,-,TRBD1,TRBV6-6,TGTGCCACCTTAGACAGGGGAGAGACTGAAGCTTTCTTT,CATLDRGETEAFF
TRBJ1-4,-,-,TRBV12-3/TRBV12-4,TGTGCCAGCACCGTAGACGGAGTTAATGAAAAACTGTTTTTT,CASTVDGVNEKLFF
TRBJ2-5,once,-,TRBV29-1,TGCAGCGTTGCACCCGTGTTAAAAGAGACCCAGTACTTC,CSVAPVLKETQYF
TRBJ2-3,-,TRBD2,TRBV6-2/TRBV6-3,TGTGCCAGCAGTTACCTAGCGGGGCTTAGCACGGATACGCAGTATTTT,CASSYLAGLSTDTQYF
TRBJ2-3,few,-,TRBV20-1,TGCAGTGCCTCCCGGCCAGGACACCGAATCACAGATACGCAGTATTTT,CSASRPGHRITDTQYF
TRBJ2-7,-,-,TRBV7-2,TGTGCCAGCAGGTACAACTCCTACGAGCAGTACTTC,CASRYNSYEQYF
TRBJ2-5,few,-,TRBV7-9,TGTGCCAGCAGCTTAGTATCGCAAGAGACCCAGTACTTC,CASSLVSQETQYF
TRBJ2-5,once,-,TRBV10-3,TGTGCCATCAGTGAGTTAGCCGAGCGGGAGACCCAGTACTTC,CAISELAERETQYF
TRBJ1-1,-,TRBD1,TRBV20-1,TGCAGTGCTAGACGGACAGGGGTCGGCACTGAAGCTTTCTTT,CSARRTGVGTEAFF
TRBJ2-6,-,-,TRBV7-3,TGTGCCAGCAGCGACCCGGACAGTGGATTCGGTGGGGCCAACGTCCTGACTTTC,CASSDPDSGFGGANVLTF
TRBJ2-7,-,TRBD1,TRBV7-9,TGTGCCAGCAGCCCCCAGGGGGAAGACGAGCAGTACTTC,CASSPQGEDEQYF
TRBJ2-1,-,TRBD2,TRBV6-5,TGTGCCAGCAGTCACCGGGACTACACTCGGGATGAGCAGTTCTTC,CASSHRDYTRDEQFF
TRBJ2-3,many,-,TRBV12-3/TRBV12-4,TGCGCCAGCAGCATCAGCACAGATACGCAGTATTTT,CASSISTDTQYF
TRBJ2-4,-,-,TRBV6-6,TGTGCCAGCAGTTACTCGATGCTAGCCAAAAACATTCAGTACTTC,CASSYSMLAKNIQYF
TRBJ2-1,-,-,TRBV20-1,TGCGGTGCCCCGCCCGAGGGGGTGAATGAGCAGTTCTTC,CGAPPEGVNEQFF
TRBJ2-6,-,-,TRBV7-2,TGTGCCAGCAGCTTGGTGGTGACCCCCTCTGGGGCCAACGTCCTGACTTTC,CASSLVVTPSGANVLTF
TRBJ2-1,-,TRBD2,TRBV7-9,TGTGCCAGCAGCGCCCGCGGGAGTCGCTCCTACAATGAGCAGTTCTTC,CASSARGSRSYNEQFF
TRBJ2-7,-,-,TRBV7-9,TGTGCCAGCAGCCCAAAAACAGGGAGCTCCTACAATGAGCAGTACTTC,CASSPKTGSSYNEQYF
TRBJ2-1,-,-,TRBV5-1,TGCGCCAGCAGCTTAGGCGAGTATGAGCAGTTCTTC,CASSLGEYEQFF
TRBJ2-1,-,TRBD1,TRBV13,TGTGCCAGCAGCTTAACAGGGGGCACGGATGAGCAGTTCTTC,CASSLTGGTDEQFF
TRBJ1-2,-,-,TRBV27,TGTGCCAGCAGTTTCGAACAGGGTCGGAGGAATGGCTACACCTTC,CASSFEQGRRNGYTF
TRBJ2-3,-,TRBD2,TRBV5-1,TGCGCCAGCAGCTTGGTGGGACTAGCCGACCCCATTACGCAGTATTTT,CASSLVGLADPITQYF
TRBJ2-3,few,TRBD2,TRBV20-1,TGCAGTGCTAGCTCCCTAGCGGGGATCACAGATACGCAGTATTTT,CSASSLAGITDTQYF
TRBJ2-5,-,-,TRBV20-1,TGCAGTGCTAGAGTTGGGGGACCAGAGACCCAGTACTTC,CSARVGGPETQYF
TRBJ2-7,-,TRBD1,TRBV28,TGTGCCAGCAGTACCGACGACAGGGGCTTTTACGAGCAGTACTTC,CASSTDDRGFYEQYF
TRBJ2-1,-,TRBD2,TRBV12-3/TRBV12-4,TGTGCCAGCAAAGCTAGCGGGGCAAGCTCCTACAATGAGCAGTTCTTC,CASKASGASSYNEQFF
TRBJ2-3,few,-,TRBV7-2,TGTGCCAGCAGCTTACGTAGGGTGGATACGCAGTATTTT,CASSLRRVDTQYF
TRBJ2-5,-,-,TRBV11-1,TGTGCCAGCAGCTCCGCGTGGGACCGGGACCCAGAGACCCAGTACTTC,CASSSAWDRDPETQYF
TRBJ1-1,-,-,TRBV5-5,TGTGCCAGCAGCTTGGGACAGGTCGCTCTGAGCAACCCCTTCACGGACACTGAAGCTTTCTTT,CASSLGQVALSNPFTDTEAFF
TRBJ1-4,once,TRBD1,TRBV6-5,TGTGCCAGCAGTCTGGGGACAGGGGAGGGGGAAAAACTGTTTTTT,CASSLGTGEGEKLFF
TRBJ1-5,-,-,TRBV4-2,TGTGCCAGCAGCCAGGAGAGGAATCAGCCCCAGCATTTT,CASSQERNQPQHF
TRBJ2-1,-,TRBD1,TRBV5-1,TGCGCCAGCAGCCCAGGGGGACAGTACAATGAGCAGTTCTTC,CASSPGGQYNEQFF
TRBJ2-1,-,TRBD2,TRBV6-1,TGTGCCGCTTGGACTAGCTTGGCATCCTACAATGAGCAGTTCTTC,CAAWTSLASYNEQFF
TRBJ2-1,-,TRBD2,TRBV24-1,TGTGCCACCAGTGATTCGAGACTAGCGGGAGGTTCCTACAATGAGCAGTTCTTC,CATSDSRLAGGSYNEQFF
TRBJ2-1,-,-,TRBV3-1,TGTGCCAGCAGCCAAGGTATTTCACGGATCAATGAGCAGTTCTTC,CASSQGISRINEQFF
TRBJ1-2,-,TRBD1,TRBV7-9,TGTGCCAGCAGCATCGGACAGGGTTCCTATGGCTACACCTTC,CASSIGQGSYGYTF
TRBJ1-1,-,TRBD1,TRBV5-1,TGCGCCAGCAGCTTGTCCCCAGGGGGCGGGACGAACACTGAAGCTTTCTTT,CASSLSPGGGTNTEAFF
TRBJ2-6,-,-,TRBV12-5,TGTGCTAGTGGTTTGGAGGGCTCTGGGGCCAACGTCCTGACTTTC,CASGLEGSGANVLTF
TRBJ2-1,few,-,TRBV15,TGTGCCACCAGCAGAGATGTCGGGGGCTTCAATGAGCAGTTCTTC,CATSRDVGGFNEQFF